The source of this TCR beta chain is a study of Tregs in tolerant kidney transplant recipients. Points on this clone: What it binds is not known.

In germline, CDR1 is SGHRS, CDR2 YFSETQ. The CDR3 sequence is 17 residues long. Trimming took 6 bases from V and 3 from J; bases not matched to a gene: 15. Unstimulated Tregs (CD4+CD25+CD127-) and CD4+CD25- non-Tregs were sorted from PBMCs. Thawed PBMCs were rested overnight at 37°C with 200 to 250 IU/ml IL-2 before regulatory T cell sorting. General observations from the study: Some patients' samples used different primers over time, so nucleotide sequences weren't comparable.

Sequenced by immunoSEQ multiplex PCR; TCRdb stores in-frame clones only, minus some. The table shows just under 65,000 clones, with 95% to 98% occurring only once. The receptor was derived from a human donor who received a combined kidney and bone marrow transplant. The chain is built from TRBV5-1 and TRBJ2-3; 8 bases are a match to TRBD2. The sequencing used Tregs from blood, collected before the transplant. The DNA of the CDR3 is TGCGCCAGCACCCCCGGCGCCGGGGGGGGCCTTACAGATACGCAGTATTTT. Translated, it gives CASTPGAGGGLTDTQYF.